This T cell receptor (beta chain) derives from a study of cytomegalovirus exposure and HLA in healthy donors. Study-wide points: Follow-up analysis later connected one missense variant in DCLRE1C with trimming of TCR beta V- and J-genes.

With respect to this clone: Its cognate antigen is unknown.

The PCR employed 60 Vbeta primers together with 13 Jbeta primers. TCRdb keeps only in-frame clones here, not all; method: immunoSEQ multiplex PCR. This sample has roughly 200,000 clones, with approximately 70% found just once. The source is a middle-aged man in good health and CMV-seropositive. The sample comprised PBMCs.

This CDR3 reads CASSSTGEGEKLFF. In nucleotides, the CDR3 is TGTGCCAGCAGCTCGACAGGGGAGGGTGAAAAACTGTTTTTT. The chain links TRBV7-9 to TRBJ1-4, with TRBD1 identical over 8 bases. CDR3 length: 14 amino acids. With V trimmed by 4 bases and J by 7 bases, 5 bases remained unmatched. Germline CDR1 is SEHNR and CDR2 is FQNEAQ (reference sequence).